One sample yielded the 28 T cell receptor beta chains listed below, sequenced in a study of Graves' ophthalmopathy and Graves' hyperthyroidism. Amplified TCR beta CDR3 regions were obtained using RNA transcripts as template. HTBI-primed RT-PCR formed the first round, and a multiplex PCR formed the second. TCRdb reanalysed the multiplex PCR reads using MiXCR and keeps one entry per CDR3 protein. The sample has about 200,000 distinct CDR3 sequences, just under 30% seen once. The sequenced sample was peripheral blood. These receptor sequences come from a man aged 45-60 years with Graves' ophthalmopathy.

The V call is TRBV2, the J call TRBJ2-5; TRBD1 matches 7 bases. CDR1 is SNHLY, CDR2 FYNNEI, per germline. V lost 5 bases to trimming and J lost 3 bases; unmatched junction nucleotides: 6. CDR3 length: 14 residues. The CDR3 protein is CASSQQGQEETQYF. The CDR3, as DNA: TGTGCCAGCAGTCAACAGGGGCAAGAAGAGACCCAGTACTTC. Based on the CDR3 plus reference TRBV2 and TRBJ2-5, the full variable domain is EPEVTQTPSHQVTQMGQEVILRCVPISNHLYFYWYRQILGQKVEFLVSFYNNEISEKSEIFDDQFSVERPDGSNFTLKIRSTKLEDSAMYFCASSQQGQEETQYFGPGTRLLVL.

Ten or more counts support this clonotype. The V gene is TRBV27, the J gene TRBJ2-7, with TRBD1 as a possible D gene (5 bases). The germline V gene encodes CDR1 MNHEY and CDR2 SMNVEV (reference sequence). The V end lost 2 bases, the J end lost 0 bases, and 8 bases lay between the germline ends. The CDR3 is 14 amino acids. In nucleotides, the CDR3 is TGTGCCAGCAGTTTAGGCAGGGCCTCCTACGAGCAGTACTTC. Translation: CASSLGRASYEQYF.

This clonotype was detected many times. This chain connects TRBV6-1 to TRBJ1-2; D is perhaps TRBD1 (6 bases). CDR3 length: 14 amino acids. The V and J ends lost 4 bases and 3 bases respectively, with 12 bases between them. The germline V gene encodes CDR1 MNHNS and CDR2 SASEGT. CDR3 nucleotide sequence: TGTGCCAGCAGTGTCCAGGGGCACGACTATGGCTACACCTTC. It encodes CASSVQGHDYGYTF.

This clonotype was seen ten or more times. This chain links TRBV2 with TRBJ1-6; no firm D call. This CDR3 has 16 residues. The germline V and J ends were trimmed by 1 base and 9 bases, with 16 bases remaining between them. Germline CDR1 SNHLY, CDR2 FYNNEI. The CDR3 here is CASSEGDSPWGSPLHF. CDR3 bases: TGTGCCAGCAGTGAAGGAGACTCACCCTGGGGTTCACCCCTCCACTTT.

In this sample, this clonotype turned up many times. The DNA for the CDR3 is TGTGCCAGCAGTTTCGGGGCGCAGCAGTACTTC. Encoded protein: CASSFGAQQYF. This rearrangement joins TRBV28 to TRBJ2-7, with D perhaps matching TRBD1 or TRBD2 (5 bases each). V dropped 3 bases and J dropped 8 bases, with 8 bases sitting between them. Germline V gives CDR1 MDHEN, CDR2 SYDVKM. The CDR3 is made up of 11 amino acids.

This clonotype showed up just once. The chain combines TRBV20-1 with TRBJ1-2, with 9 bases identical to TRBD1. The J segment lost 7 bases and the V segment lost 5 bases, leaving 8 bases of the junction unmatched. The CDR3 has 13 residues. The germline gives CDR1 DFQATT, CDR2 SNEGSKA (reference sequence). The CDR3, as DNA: TGCAGTGCTCGTCCCGGGACAGGGCCTGGCTACACCTTC. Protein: CSARPGTGPGYTF.

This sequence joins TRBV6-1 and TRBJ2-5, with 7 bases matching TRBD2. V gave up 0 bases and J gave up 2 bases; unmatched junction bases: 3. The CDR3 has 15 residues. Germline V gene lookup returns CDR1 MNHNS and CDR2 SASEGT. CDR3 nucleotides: TGTGCCAGCAGTGAAGCGGGGGGGAGACAAGAGACCCAGTACTTC. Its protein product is CASSEAGGRQETQYF.

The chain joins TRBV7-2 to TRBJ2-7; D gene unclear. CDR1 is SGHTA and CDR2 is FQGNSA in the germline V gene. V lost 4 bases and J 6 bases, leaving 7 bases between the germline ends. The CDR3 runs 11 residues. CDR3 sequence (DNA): TGTGCCAGCAGCTCAGGCGTCGAGCAGTACTTC. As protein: CASSSGVEQYF.

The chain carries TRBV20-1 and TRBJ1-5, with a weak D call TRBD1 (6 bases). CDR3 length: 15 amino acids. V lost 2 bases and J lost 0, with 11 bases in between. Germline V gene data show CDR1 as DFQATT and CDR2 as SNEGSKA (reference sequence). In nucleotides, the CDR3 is TGCAGTGCTAGACAGACAGGCCGTAGCAATCAGCCCCAGCATTTT. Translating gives CSARQTGRSNQPQHF.

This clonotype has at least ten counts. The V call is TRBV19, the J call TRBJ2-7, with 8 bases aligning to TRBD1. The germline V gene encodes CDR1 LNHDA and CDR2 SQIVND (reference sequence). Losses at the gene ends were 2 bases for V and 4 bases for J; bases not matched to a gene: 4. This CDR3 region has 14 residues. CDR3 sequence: CASSISTGEYEQYF. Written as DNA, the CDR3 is TGTGCCAGTAGTATATCGACAGGGGAGTACGAGCAGTACTTC.

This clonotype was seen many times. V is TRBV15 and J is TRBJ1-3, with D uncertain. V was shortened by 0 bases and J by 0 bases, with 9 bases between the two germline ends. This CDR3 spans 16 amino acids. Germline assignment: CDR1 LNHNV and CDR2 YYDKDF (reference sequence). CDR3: CATSRDSSLSGNTIYF. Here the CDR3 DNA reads TGTGCCACCAGCAGAGATAGCAGTCTCTCTGGAAACACCATATATTTT.

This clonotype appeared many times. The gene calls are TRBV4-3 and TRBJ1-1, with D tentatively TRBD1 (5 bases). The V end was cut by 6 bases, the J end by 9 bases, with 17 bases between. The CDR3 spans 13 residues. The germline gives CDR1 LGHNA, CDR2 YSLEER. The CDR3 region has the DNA TGCGCCAGCAGTACCACCTCGGGACGGAAAGCTTTCTTT. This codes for CASSTTSGRKAFF.

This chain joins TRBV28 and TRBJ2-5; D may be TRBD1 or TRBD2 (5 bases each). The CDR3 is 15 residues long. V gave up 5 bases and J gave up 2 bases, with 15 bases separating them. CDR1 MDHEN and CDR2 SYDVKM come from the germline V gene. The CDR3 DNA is TGTGCCAGCAGTGGGGGACGGGGCGTACAAGAGACCCAGTACTTC. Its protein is CASSGGRGVQETQYF.

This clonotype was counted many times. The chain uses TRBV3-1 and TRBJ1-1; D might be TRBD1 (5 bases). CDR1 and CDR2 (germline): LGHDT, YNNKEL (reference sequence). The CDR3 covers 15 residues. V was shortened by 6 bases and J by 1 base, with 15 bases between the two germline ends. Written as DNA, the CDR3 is TGTGCCAGCAGTGAAAGTGTGACAGCGAACACTGAAGCTTTCTTT. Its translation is CASSESVTANTEAFF. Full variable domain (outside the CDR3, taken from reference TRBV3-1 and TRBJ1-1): DTAVSQTPKYLVTQMGNDKSIKCEQNLGHDTMYWYKQDSKKFLKIMFSYNNKELIINETVPNRFSPKSPDKAHLNLHINSLELGDSAVYFCASSESVTANTEAFFGQGTRLTVV.

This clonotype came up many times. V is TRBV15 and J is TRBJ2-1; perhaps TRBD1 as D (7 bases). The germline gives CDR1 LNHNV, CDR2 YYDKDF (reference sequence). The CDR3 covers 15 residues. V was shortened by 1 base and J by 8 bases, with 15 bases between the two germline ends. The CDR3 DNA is TGTGCCACCAGCAGAGTCGGGCAGGGGGGCTATGAGCAGTTCTTC. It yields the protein CATSRVGQGGYEQFF.

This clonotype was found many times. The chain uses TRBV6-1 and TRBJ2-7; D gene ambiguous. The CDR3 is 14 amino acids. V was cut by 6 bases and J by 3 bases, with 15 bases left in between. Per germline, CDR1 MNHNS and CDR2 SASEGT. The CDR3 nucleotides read TGTGCCAGCAGACCCCCACGGGCGCTCTACGAGCAGTACTTC. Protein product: CASRPPRALYEQYF.

The CDR3 nucleotides are TGTGCCTCACTCAACGATGGGGCAGTCTATGGCTACACCTTC. It specifies CASLNDGAVYGYTF. This rearrangement joins TRBV28 to TRBJ1-2, with D tentatively TRBD1 (5 bases). Germline loops: CDR1 MDHEN, CDR2 SYDVKM. The V end lost 11 bases, the J end lost 4 bases, and 20 bases lay between the germline ends. This CDR3 has 14 residues.

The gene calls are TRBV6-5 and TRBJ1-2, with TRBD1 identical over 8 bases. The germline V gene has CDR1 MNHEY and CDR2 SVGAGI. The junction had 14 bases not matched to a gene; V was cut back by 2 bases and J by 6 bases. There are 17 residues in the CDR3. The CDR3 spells CASSYMRTDRVRHGYTF. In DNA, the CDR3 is TGTGCCAGCAGTTACATGAGGACGGACAGGGTACGCCATGGCTACACCTTC.

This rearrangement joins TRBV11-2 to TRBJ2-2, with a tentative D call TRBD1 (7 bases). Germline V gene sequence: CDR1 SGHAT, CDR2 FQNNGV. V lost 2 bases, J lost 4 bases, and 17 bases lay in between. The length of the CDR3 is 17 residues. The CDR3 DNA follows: TGTGCCAGCAGCTTATTTCAGGGGGGCGCGGGCACCGGGGAGCTGTTTTTT. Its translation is CASSLFQGGAGTGELFF.

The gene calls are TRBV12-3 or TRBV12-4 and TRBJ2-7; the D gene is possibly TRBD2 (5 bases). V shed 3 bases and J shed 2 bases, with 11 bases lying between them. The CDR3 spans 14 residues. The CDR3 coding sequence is TGTGCCAGCAGTTTGGGCGAGGGAACCTACGAGCAGTACTTC. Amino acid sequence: CASSLGEGTYEQYF.

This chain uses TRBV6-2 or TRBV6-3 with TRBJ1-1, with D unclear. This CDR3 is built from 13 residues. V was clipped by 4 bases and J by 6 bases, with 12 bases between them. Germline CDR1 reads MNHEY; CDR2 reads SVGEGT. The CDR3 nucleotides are TGTGCCAGCAGTTCCGGACCTCACCCTGAAGCTTTCTTT. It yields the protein CASSSGPHPEAFF.

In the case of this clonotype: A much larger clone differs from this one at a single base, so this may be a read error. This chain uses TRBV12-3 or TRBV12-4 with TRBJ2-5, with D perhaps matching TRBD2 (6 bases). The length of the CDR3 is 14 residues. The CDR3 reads CASSPARREETKYF. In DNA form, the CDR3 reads TGTGCCAGCAGTCCGGCGAGGAGGGAAGAGACCAAGTACTTC.

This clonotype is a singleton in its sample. This CDR3 is CSVEGTDTYEQYF. The CDR3, as DNA: TGCAGCGTTGAAGGGACAGATACCTACGAGCAGTACTTC. This chain joins TRBV29-1 and TRBJ2-7, with D possibly TRBD1 on 6 matching bases. From germline, CDR1 is SQVTM and CDR2 ANQGSEA. V gave up 1 base and J gave up 2 bases, with 9 bases separating them. The length of the CDR3 is 13 residues.

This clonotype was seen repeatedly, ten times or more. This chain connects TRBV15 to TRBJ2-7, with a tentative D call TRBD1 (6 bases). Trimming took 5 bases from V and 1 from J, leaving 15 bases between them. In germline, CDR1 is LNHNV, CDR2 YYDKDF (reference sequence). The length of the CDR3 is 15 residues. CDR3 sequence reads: CATSRRGTLSYEQYF. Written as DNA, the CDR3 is TGTGCCACCAGCCGCAGGGGTACGTTATCCTACGAGCAGTACTTC.

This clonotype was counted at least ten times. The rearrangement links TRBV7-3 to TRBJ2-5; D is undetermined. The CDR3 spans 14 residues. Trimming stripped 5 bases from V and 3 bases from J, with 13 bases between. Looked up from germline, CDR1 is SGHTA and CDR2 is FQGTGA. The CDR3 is CASSPSTLEETQYF. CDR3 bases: TGTGCCAGCAGCCCCTCGACACTGGAAGAGACCCAGTACTTC.

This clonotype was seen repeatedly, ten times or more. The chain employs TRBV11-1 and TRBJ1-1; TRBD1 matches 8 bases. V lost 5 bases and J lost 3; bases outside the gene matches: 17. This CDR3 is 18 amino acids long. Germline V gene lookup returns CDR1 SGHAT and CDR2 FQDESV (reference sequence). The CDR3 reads CASSIRPGQAADDTEAFF. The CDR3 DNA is TGTGCCAGCAGCATTCGTCCGGGACAGGCCGCCGACGACACTGAAGCTTTCTTT.

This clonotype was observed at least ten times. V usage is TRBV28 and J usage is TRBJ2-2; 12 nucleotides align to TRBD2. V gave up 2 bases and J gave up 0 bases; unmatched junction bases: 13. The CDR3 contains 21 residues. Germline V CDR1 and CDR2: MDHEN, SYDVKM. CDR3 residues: CASSLVDGLAGTHSNTGELFF. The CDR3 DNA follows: TGTGCCAGCAGTTTAGTCGACGGACTAGCGGGAACCCACTCGAACACCGGGGAGCTGTTTTTT.

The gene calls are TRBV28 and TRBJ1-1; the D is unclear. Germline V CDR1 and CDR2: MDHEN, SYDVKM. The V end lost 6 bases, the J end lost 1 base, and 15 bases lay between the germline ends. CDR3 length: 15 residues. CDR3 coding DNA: TGTGCCAGCAGAGTGACAAACTATGCGAACACTGAAGCTTTCTTT. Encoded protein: CASRVTNYANTEAFF.